This TCR beta chain was identified during a study of PD-1 blockade in classical Hodgkin lymphoma. Broader study findings: Reported findings placed baseline TCR diversity lower in newly diagnosed patients (compared with healthy donors). Complete responders possessed baseline diversity comparable to newly diagnosed patients.

Autologous stem cell transplantation was followed by relapse in every patient, and brentuximab vedotin exposure varied. Details on this clone: Its antigen is still unknown.

The V and J ends lost 4 bases and 10 bases respectively, with 24 bases between them. CDR1 SGHNT and CDR2 YYREEE come from the germline V gene (reference sequence). The CDR3 is 16 residues long. Assay: immunoSEQ multiplex PCR; the TCRdb copy retains only in-frame clones and omits some. Here the sample spans about 97,000 clones, over 80% being singletons. This receptor was identified in a human donor with classical Hodgkin lymphoma. The source material was peripheral blood mononuclear cells (PBMCs), sampled at baseline. The chain uses TRBV5-4 and TRBJ2-1; no definite D call. CDR3 residues: CASSPEIKRLNQEQFF. The CDR3 nucleotides are TGTGCCAGCAGCCCCGAAATAAAGCGATTAAACCAAGAGCAGTTCTTC. The full variable domain, rest sourced from reference TRBV5-4 and TRBJ2-1, is ETGVTQSPTHLIKTRGQQVTLRCSSQSGHNTVSWYQQALGQGPQFIFQYYREEENGRGNFPPRFSGLQFPNYSSELNVNALELDDSALYLCASSPEIKRLNQEQFFGPGTRLTVL.